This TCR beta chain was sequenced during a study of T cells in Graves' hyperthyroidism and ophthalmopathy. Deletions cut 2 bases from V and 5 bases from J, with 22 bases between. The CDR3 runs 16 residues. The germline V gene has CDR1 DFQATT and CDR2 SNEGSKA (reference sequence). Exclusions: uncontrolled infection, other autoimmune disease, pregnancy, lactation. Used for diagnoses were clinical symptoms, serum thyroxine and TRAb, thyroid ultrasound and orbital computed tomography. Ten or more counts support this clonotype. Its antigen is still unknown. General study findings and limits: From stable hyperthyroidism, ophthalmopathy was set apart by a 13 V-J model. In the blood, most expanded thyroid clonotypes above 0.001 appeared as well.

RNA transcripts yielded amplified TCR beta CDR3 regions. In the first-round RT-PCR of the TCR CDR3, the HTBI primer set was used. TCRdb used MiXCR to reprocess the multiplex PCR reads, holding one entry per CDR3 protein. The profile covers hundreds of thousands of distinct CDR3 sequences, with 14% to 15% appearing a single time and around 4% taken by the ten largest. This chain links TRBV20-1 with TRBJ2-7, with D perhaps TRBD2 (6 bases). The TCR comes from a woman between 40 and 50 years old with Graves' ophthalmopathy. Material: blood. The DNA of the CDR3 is TGCAGTGCTAGAAGTAGTCTGGGGGGTTTGGCGAACGAGCAGTACTTC. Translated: CSARSSLGGLANEQYF.